Listed below are T cell receptor beta chains from one sample, sequenced in a study of spatial heterogeneity in lung cancer. Using its own MiXCR run on the 5' RACE reads, TCRdb lists one record per CDR3 protein. Of 20,000 to 30,000 distinct CDR3 sequences detected, roughly 8.6% appear once; the ten largest clones hold 7.7%. Sequences were derived from lung tumor tissue, sampled at surgery. These receptors were collected from a male donor with early-stage non-small cell lung cancer. CDR3s include the opening cysteine and the closing phenylalanine or tryptophan. A D gene is named only where the DNA matches it firmly. Clone size, where shown, is once, few, many, or a class for clones that have expanded.

-	many	TRBV3-1	TRBJ2-3	CASSQDDSTDTQYF	TGTGCCAGCAGCCAAGACGACAGCACAGATACGCAGTATTTT
-	many	TRBV7-9	TRBJ2-2	CASSPVTGELFF	TGTGCCAGCAGCCCAGTGACCGGGGAGCTGTTTTTT
-	many	TRBV5-5	TRBJ1-1	CASSLDRDTEAFF	TGTGCCAGCAGCTTGGACAGGGACACTGAAGCTTTCTTT
-	many	TRBV10-3	TRBJ2-1	CAISDSSRQFF	TGTGCCATCAGTGATTCCTCCCGGCAGTTCTTC
TRBD2	-	TRBV6-1	TRBJ2-1	CATCLAGSYNEQFF	TGTGCCACCTGTCTAGCGGGATCTTACAATGAGCAGTTCTTC
-	-	TRBV6-4	TRBJ1-6	CASSDRPGENSPLHF	TGTGCCAGCAGTGACAGGCCGGGTGAGAATTCACCCCTCCACTTT
TRBD1	many	TRBV5-1	TRBJ1-1	CASSWTGEANTEAFF	TGCGCCAGCAGCTGGACAGGGGAGGCCAACACTGAAGCTTTCTTT
TRBD2	medium-sized	TRBV5-1	TRBJ2-2	CASRYLAGGSGELFF	TGCGCCAGCAGATATCTAGCGGGAGGCTCCGGGGAGCTGTTTTTT
TRBD1	few	TRBV20-1	TRBJ2-7	CSVESPGQYYEQYF	TGCAGTGTTGAATCCCCGGGACAGTACTACGAGCAGTACTTC
-	few	TRBV11-2	TRBJ2-7	CASSPLTEGRIYEQYF	TGTGCCAGCAGCCCCCTAACTGAAGGACGTATCTACGAGCAGTACTTC